The T cell receptor beta chain under discussion was sequenced for a study of blood T cell repertoires in COVID-19. As for the study in general: Samples of COVID-19 (acute and convalescent) were obtained from the United States, Italy and Spain. PBMCs, B-cell-depleted T cells, or T cells were the source of the cDNA or gDNA that made up the material.

Original analysis: The authors estimated nucleated cell counts from reference gene primer amplification. Sequencing used immunoSEQ multiplex PCR; TCRdb keeps in-frame clones, though not all of them. The V and J calls and clone size come from that table; D and trimming were worked out from the DNA. There are over 300,000 clones in the sample; nearly 90% occur only once, and 6.5% lies in the top ten. This receptor was obtained from a young man with active or convalescent COVID-19. Specimen: peripheral blood.

The CDR3 DNA is TGCGCCAGCAGCCAAGATTACGGGCAGGGGAATGGCGGTGGAAACACCATATATTTT. Its translation: CASSQDYGQGNGGGNTIYF. J is TRBJ1-3 and V is TRBV4-1, with a tentative D call TRBD1 (6 bases). Germline lookup yields CDR1 MGHRA and CDR2 YSYEKL. The germline V and J ends were trimmed by 0 bases and 3 bases, with 21 bases remaining between them. CDR3 length: 19 amino acids.